A single sample is the source of the 25 T cell receptor beta chains below, sequenced in a study of blood T cell repertoires in COVID-19. Clones were sequenced by immunoSEQ multiplex PCR, and TCRdb holds only the in-frame ones, with some missing. The sample lists approximately 150,000 clones, about 80% occurring once. Material for sequencing was peripheral blood. The receptors shown here come from a woman in her seventies with acute or convalescent COVID-19.

The DNA for the CDR3 is TGTGCCTGGAGTAATTGGCCTGTGGAGACCCAGTACTTC. It codes for CAWSNWPVETQYF. This rearrangement joins TRBV30 to TRBJ2-5; D is undetermined. The CDR3 is 13 amino acids. Germline V lookup: CDR1 GTSNPN, CDR2 SVGIG (reference sequence). The V end lost 2 bases, the J end lost 5 bases, and 12 bases lay between the germline ends.

This clone turned up a few times. The V gene is TRBV19, the J gene TRBJ1-6; 10 bases are shared with TRBD1. CDR3 size: 17 residues. The V segment lost 0 bases and the J segment 10 bases; nucleotides outside the gene matches: 9. CDR1 and CDR2 from the germline V gene are LNHDA and SQIVND (reference sequence). The CDR3: CASSIDRFGTGDSPLHF. The DNA for the CDR3 is TGTGCCAGTAGTATAGATCGGTTCGGGACAGGGGACTCACCCCTCCACTTT. Variable domain in full (rest from reference TRBV19 and TRBJ1-6): DGGITQSPKYLFRKEGQNVTLSCEQNLNHDAMYWYRQDPGQGLRLIYYSQIVNDFQKGDIAEGYSVSREKKESFPLTVTSAQKNPTAFYLCASSIDRFGTGDSPLHFGNGTRLTVT.

The J gene is TRBJ1-2, the V gene TRBV2; no clear D. The CDR3 length is 12 residues. CDR1 and CDR2 (germline): SNHLY, FYNNEI. With 5 bases removed from V and 2 bases from J, the gap between germline ends came to 6 bases. The CDR3 nucleotides read TGTGCCAGCAGTACGGGGAACTATGGCTACACCTTC. It specifies CASSTGNYGYTF.

The chain uses TRBV18 and TRBJ1-6; the D gene is possibly TRBD1 (6 bases). Per the germline V gene, CDR1 is KGHSH and CDR2 is LQKENI. The CDR3 consists of 18 residues. The V end lost 3 bases, the J end lost 7 bases, and 22 bases lay between the germline ends. The CDR3 nucleotides read TGTGCCAGCTCACCTCAGCGACAAGGAGGGGGGGTGAATTCACCCCTCCACTTT. Translating gives CASSPQRQGGGVNSPLHF.

The CDR3 DNA follows: TGTGCCAGTAGCTCGACGGGTAACTATGGCTACACCTTC. This gives the protein CASSSTGNYGYTF. The chain links TRBV19 to TRBJ1-2; D unresolved. The CDR3 is made up of 13 amino acids. Looked up from germline, CDR1 is LNHDA and CDR2 is SQIVND (reference sequence). Between the trimmed V and J ends, which lost 6 bases and 1 base, there was a span of 9 bases.

The gene calls are TRBV6-6 and TRBJ1-2; D perhaps matches TRBD1 (6 bases). The V end was cut by 8 bases, the J end by 6 bases, with 13 bases between. The CDR3 contains 12 residues. Germline-derived CDR1 and CDR2 are MNHNY and SVGAGI (reference sequence). CDR3 nucleotide sequence: TGTGCCAGCTCGGACAGTTTTAATGGCTACACCTTC. This translates into CASSDSFNGYTF.

This clone was observed a few times. The chain is built from TRBV6-5 and TRBJ1-2; D not resolved. CDR3 length: 15 residues. CDR1 is MNHEY and CDR2 is SVGAGI in the germline V gene. Trimming removed 7 bases at V and 0 bases at J, with 15 bases between. The CDR3 loop is CASNGGGLTNYGYTF. The CDR3, as DNA: TGTGCCAGCAATGGAGGAGGGCTTACTAACTATGGCTACACCTTC.

The rearrangement uses TRBV5-1 and TRBJ1-2; 8 bases align to TRBD1. After removal of 0 bases from V and 6 bases from J, the junction contained 4 bases not matched to a gene. Germline CDR1 reads SGHRS; CDR2 reads YFSETQ. CDR3 length: 14 amino acids. The CDR3 loop is CASSLARTGHGYTF. The CDR3 DNA reads TGCGCCAGCAGCTTGGCGAGGACAGGGCATGGCTACACCTTC.

Worth noting for this clone: This sample includes further DNA sequences coding for the same CDR3. The V and J genes are TRBV9 and TRBJ1-2; the match to TRBD1 covers 7 bases. The CDR3 has 15 residues. The V gene end was trimmed by 0 bases and the J gene end by 5 bases; junction bases not matched to a gene: 7. In germline, CDR1 is SGDLS, CDR2 YYNGEE. The CDR3 coding sequence is TGTGCCAGCAGCGTAGGGGCCGGGACAGTATATGGCTACACCTTC. Protein product: CASSVGAGTVYGYTF. The full variable domain, with the rest looked up from reference TRBV9 and TRBJ1-2, is DSGVTQTPKHLITATGQRVTLRCSPRSGDLSVYWYQQSLDQGLQFLIQYYNGEERAKGNILERFSAQQFPDLHSELNLSSLELGDSALYFCASSVGAGTVYGYTFGSGTRLTVV.

The chain is built from TRBV24-1 and TRBJ2-1, with TRBD1 matching 12 bases. The length of the CDR3 is 18 residues. Germline V gene sequence: CDR1 KGHDR, CDR2 SFDVKD. Trimming at V came to 3 bases and at J to 7 bases, leaving 12 bases not matched to a gene. For the CDR3, the DNA is TGTGCCACCAGTGATCACGGCCGGGACAGGGGGCATTGGAATGAGCAGTTCTTC. It yields the protein CATSDHGRDRGHWNEQFF.

J is TRBJ2-6 and V is TRBV13; 8 bases align to TRBD1. The V segment lost 5 bases and the J segment 2 bases; nucleotides outside the gene matches: 8. The length of the CDR3 is 17 residues. CDR1 is PRHDT and CDR2 is FYEKMQ in the germline V gene (reference sequence). The CDR3 DNA is TGTGCCAGCAGCCTGCGGACAGGGAAGCCTGGGGCCAACGTCCTGACTTTC. This codes for CASSLRTGKPGANVLTF.

V and J are TRBV9 and TRBJ2-1; 9 positions match TRBD2. From germline, CDR1 is SGDLS and CDR2 YYNGEE. CDR3 length: 15 amino acids. With 4 bases clipped from V and 2 bases from J, the junction kept 4 bases outside the gene matches. The CDR3 region has the DNA TGTGCCAGCAGCCAGGGACTAGCAGCCTACAATGAGCAGTTCTTC. Amino acids: CASSQGLAAYNEQFF.

In the case of this clone: Different DNA sequences within this sample yield the same CDR3. The rearrangement uses TRBV18 and TRBJ1-1; the D is unclear. This CDR3 has 13 amino acids. Germline V CDR1 and CDR2: KGHSH, LQKENI. The ends were cut back, 1 base at V and 6 bases at J, with 9 bases in the middle. The CDR3 DNA sequence: TGTGCCAGCTCACCACTGCGGGAATCTGAAGCTTTCTTT. This encodes CASSPLRESEAFF. The full variable domain, in which reference TRBV18 and TRBJ1-1 provide the parts outside the CDR3, is NAGVMQNPRHLVRRRGQEARLRCSPMKGHSHVYWYRQLPEEGLKFMVYLQKENIIDESGMPKERFSAEFPKEGPSILRIQQVVRGDSAAYFCASSPLRESEAFFGQGTRLTVV.

The gene calls are TRBV5-1 and TRBJ2-2; no firm D call. V was cut by 1 base and J by 7 bases, with 11 bases left in between. This CDR3 is built from 14 residues. CDR1 is SGHRS and CDR2 is YFSETQ in the germline V gene. The CDR3 region is CASSLSLLDGELFF. DNA for the CDR3: TGCGCCAGCAGCTTGTCTCTACTCGACGGGGAGCTGTTTTTT.

This sequence joins TRBV4-3 and TRBJ2-2; possibly TRBD2 for D (6 bases). Germline V lookup: CDR1 LGHNA, CDR2 YSLEER. The V end was cut by 0 bases, the J end by 4 bases, with 9 bases between. The CDR3 is made up of 15 amino acids. The CDR3 nucleotides read TGCGCCAGCAGCCAAGAGGGGGGAGCCACCGGGGAGCTGTTTTTT. Translated: CASSQEGGATGELFF.

V and J are TRBV3-1 (or the pseudogene TRBV3-2) and TRBJ1-1; a possible D gene is TRBD1 (5 bases). V lost 0 bases and J lost 6, with 14 bases in between. Germline V CDR1 and CDR2: LGHDT, YNNKEL (reference sequence). The CDR3 covers 15 residues. The CDR3 here is CASSQDHKGKPEAFF. DNA of the CDR3: TGTGCCAGCAGCCAAGATCATAAGGGGAAACCTGAAGCTTTCTTT.

The chain combines TRBV29-1 with TRBJ1-4; the match to TRBD1 covers 9 bases. Trimming cost V 6 bases and J 0 bases; bases outside gene matches: 8. Germline V gives CDR1 SQVTM, CDR2 ANQGSEA. The CDR3 extends over 16 amino acids. The CDR3 reads CSVLQGALTTNEKLFF. CDR3 bases: TGCAGCGTCTTACAGGGGGCTTTGACAACTAATGAAAAACTGTTTTTT. Together with reference TRBV29-1 and TRBJ1-4, the CDR3 gives the full variable domain: SAVISQKPSRDICQRGTSLTIQCQVDSQVTMMFWYRQQPGQSLTLIATANQGSEATYESGFVIDKFPISRPNLTFSTLTVSNMSPEDSSIYLCSVLQGALTTNEKLFFGSGTQLSVL.

The chain has TRBV7-2 and TRBJ2-3, with 8 positions matching TRBD2. There are 16 residues in the CDR3. The junction had 12 bases not matched to a gene; V was cut back by 5 bases and J by 5 bases. Germline lookup yields CDR1 SGHTA and CDR2 FQGNSA. The CDR3 loop is CASSLERGGLGDTQYF. CDR3 DNA sequence: TGTGCCAGCAGCCTCGAACGGGGGGGCCTCGGAGATACGCAGTATTTT.

The J gene is TRBJ2-3, the V gene TRBV29-1, with D perhaps TRBD1 (5 bases). In germline, CDR1 is SQVTM, CDR2 ANQGSEA. V lost 5 bases and J 4 bases, leaving 10 bases between the germline ends. This CDR3 comprises 12 residues. The CDR3 loop reads CSVPGFADTQYF. The CDR3 DNA follows: TGCAGCGTTCCAGGGTTCGCAGATACGCAGTATTTT.

Note on this clone: Other nucleotide sequences in the sample specify the same CDR3. This chain uses TRBV28 with TRBJ1-1; 7 bases align to TRBD1. This CDR3 is 12 amino acids long. CDR1 is MDHEN, CDR2 SYDVKM, per germline. V dropped 6 bases and J dropped 6; count of bases not matched to a gene: 4. CDR3 residues: CASRTGVAEAFF. CDR3 sequence (DNA): TGTGCCAGCAGAACAGGGGTAGCTGAAGCTTTCTTT.

The V gene is TRBV18, the J gene TRBJ2-7, with 10 positions matching TRBD1. V shed 3 bases, J shed 3 bases, and the junction held 2 bases outside the gene matches. In germline, CDR1 is KGHSH, CDR2 LQKENI. This CDR3 has 14 residues. The CDR3 sequence: CASSPGQGVYEQYF. As DNA, the CDR3 is TGTGCCAGCTCACCCGGACAGGGGGTCTACGAGCAGTACTTC.

Here the CDR3 reads CASSLDWAEAFF. The CDR3, as DNA: TGTGCCAGCAGCTTGGATTGGGCGGAAGCTTTCTTT. V and J are TRBV5-5 and TRBJ1-1; D call uncertain. Per the germline V gene, CDR1 is SGHKS and CDR2 is YYEKEE (reference sequence). There are 12 residues in the CDR3. V lost 0 bases and J 8 bases, leaving 8 bases between the germline ends.

This chain links TRBV5-1 with TRBJ2-7, with a possible D match to TRBD1 (6 bases). Germline V gene sequence: CDR1 SGHRS, CDR2 YFSETQ. The CDR3 spans 15 residues. V was shortened by 4 bases and J by 2 bases, with 16 bases between the two germline ends. CDR3 nucleotides: TGCGCCAGCAGCCCGGATACAGGGATCGCCTACGAGCAGTACTTC. Its translation: CASSPDTGIAYEQYF.

This rearrangement joins TRBV4-2 to TRBJ1-5; no clear D gene. Germline V gives CDR1 LGHNA, CDR2 YNFKEQ. This CDR3 is built from 14 residues. The V gene lost 4 bases and the J gene lost 2 bases, with 9 bases spanning the gap. The CDR3 sequence is CASSLSSGNQPQHF. CDR3 bases: TGTGCCAGCAGCCTATCATCGGGCAATCAGCCCCAGCATTTT.

The V call is TRBV5-5, the J call TRBJ2-1; D might be TRBD2 (6 bases). From germline, CDR1 is SGHKS and CDR2 YYEKEE (reference sequence). V gave up 1 base and J gave up 4 bases, with 15 bases separating them. The CDR3 runs to 16 residues. The CDR3 is CASSLFGGTGYNEQFF. The CDR3 nucleotides read TGTGCCAGCAGCTTGTTCGGCGGGACGGGGTACAATGAGCAGTTCTTC.